This T cell receptor (beta chain) emerged from a study of blood T cell repertoires in COVID-19 (dated by TCRdb to 2020 to 2022). About the study as a whole: Collaborator samples came from the United States, Italy and Spain and covered acute and convalescent phases of COVID-19. Subjects who had been exposed to COVID-19, were actively infected with it, or had recovered from it provided the deeply sampled blood TCRbeta repertoires that made up the dataset. The sample metadata nearly always contained a de-identified subject ID, COVID-19 status, age in years and sex. The repertoires were released in a freely available public database meant as a resource for research on the immune response to SARS-CoV-2. The samples were drawn from two sources: the first 160 participants of the ongoing ImmuneRACE study, and 1,254 subjects contributed by 6 global collaborators. Where available, HLA class I and class II types were taken from metadata supplied by the sample provider and were not determined by assay-based typing. The material from the prospective study consisted of cDNA or gDNA derived from T cells, B-cell-depleted T cells, or PBMCs. The study at large found these results: How much clinical and demographic metadata was included differed by source and by participant, and the metadata was provided uncurated.

From the germline V gene (reference sequence), CDR1 is SGHNT and CDR2 is YYREEE. The germline V and J ends show losses of 1 base and 4 bases respectively, and no gene match explains 6 bases of the junction. The CDR3 has 16 amino acids, counting the end cysteine and phenylalanine. The only DNA kept is the CDR3, 48 bases in frame from the first base. Another Seattle source contributed samples from volunteer blood donors who had recovered from COVID-19. Whole blood was collected in K2EDTA tubes by collaborating institutions according to the institutions' own protocols. For TCRbeta analysis, collaborator samples were shipped as frozen whole blood, as isolated PBMCs, or as DNA extracted from either sample type. Points on this clone: Its specific antigen is unknown. No much larger clonotype is one base removed from it; base qualities were not supplied.

The immunoSEQ Assay, a bias-controlled multiplex PCR, was used to amplify TCRbeta CDR3 regions from genomic DNA. The authors' analysis ran thus. Within the assay, amplification of reference gene primers was used to estimate how many nucleated cells each sample contained. To quantify the absolute abundance of each unique TCRbeta CDR3 rearrangement, sequence reads were collapsed and filtered. For each sample, productive Simpson clonality was calculated by taking the square root of Simpson's diversity index across productive rearrangements. The clones in this table, taken by TCRdb from immuneACCESS, are in-frame only. Not every clone is retained; where verified, under half of the shortfall comes from an unresolved V gene, and the cause of the rest is unknown. The V and J calls and clone size are taken from that table; D and trimming were inferred from the DNA. A total of 190,000 or so clones appear in this sample, around 85% of them only once. The ten largest clones represent 13% of the sample.

The sequence joins TRBV5-4 to TRBJ2-1; 9 bases in the junction line up with TRBD1. Material: peripheral blood. The sequence was obtained from a man aged 45-65 years who had recovered from COVID-19. Here is the DNA: TGTGCCAGCAGCTTGAGTGTCGGACAGGGGTACAATGAGCAGTTCTTC. It is translated as CASSLSVGQGYNEQFF.